This T cell receptor beta chain was sequenced for a study of T cell responses to AZD1222 COVID-19 vaccine. With 2 bases removed from V and 2 bases from J, the gap between germline ends came to 7 bases. Per germline, CDR1 SGHTS and CDR2 YDEGEE. The CDR3 consists of 13 residues. Measured with immunoSEQ multiplex PCR; TCRdb has only the in-frame clones, and not every one. The table lists about 94,000 clones, more than 70% of them singletons. The TCR comes from an adult in good health. The J gene is TRBJ1-1, the V gene TRBV5-8; D uncertain. The sequences come from peripheral blood, collected on day 0 of AZD1222 vaccination. CDR3 DNA sequence: TGTGCCAGCAGCTTAGACCCCAACACTGAAGCTTTCTTT. Translation: CASSLDPNTEAFF.